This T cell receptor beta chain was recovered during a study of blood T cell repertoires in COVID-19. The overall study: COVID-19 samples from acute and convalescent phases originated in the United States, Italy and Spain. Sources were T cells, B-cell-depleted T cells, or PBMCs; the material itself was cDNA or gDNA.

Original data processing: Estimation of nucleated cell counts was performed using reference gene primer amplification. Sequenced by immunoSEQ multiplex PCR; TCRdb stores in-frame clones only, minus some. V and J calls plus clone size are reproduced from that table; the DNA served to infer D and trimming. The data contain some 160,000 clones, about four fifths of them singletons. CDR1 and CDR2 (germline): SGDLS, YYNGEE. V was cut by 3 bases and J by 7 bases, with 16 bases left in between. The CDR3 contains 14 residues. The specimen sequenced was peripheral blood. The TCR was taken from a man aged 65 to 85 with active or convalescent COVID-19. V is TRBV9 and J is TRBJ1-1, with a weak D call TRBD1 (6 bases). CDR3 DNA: TGTGCCAGCAGCGGATATACCAGGGGCAGTGAAGCTTTCTTT. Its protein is CASSGYTRGSEAFF.